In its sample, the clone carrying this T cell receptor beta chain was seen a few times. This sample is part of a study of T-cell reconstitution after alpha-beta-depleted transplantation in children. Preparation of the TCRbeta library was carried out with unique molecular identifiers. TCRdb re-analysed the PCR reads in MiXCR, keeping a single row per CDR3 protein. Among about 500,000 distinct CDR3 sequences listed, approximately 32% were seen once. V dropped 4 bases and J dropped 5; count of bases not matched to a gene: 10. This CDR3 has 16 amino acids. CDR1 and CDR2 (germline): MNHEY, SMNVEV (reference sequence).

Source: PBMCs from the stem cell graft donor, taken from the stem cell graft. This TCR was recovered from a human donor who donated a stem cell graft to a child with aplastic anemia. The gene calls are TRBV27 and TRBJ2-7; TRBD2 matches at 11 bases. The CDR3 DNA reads TGTGCCAGCAGTTCTCTAGCGGGAGGTCGTCCTCACGAGCAGTACTTC. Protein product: CASSSLAGGRPHEQYF.